This T cell receptor beta chain was identified during a study of CD8 T cells in Susac syndrome. Reverse transcription used roughly 0.45 to 1 ug RNA and random hexamers. MiXCR, run by TCRdb on the immunoSEQ multiplex PCR reads, gives a single entry per CDR3 protein. The data contain 170,000 or so distinct CDR3 sequences, 85% to 95% of them singletons. Each multiple sclerosis control was a treatment-naive patient with relapsing-remitting disease that was either stable or active. CD8+ and CD4+ T cells were negatively isolated; TEMRA cells were FACS-enriched. This CDR3 contains 14 residues. V was pared by 4 bases and J by 6 bases, with 9 bases of the junction left unmatched. From germline, CDR1 is SQVTM and CDR2 ANQGSEA.

Sequencing used CD8+ T cells from PBMCs. The rearrangement uses TRBV29-1 and TRBJ2-3, with 8 bases lining up with TRBD2. This TCR came from a human donor with multiple sclerosis. The CDR3 here is CSVGGGGSKDTQYF. The CDR3 DNA is TGCAGCGTTGGTGGCGGGGGGAGTAAGGATACGCAGTATTTT.